The 20 T cell receptor beta chains listed next were all sequenced from one sample in a study of siplizumab effects on memory and regulatory T cells. Clones were sequenced by immunoSEQ multiplex PCR, and TCRdb holds only the in-frame ones, with some missing. The data show over 100,000 clones, approximately 90% seen once. Sequencing used CD4+ T cells sorted from blood. These receptors came from a human donor in good health.

This clone is a singleton in its sample. The rearrangement uses TRBV14 and TRBJ2-6, with a tentative D call TRBD1 (6 bases). The CDR3 totals 16 residues. V was clipped by 1 base and J by 4 bases, with 11 bases between them. The germline V gene encodes CDR1 SGHDN and CDR2 FVKESK. CDR3 region: CASSQGLGAGANVLTF. The DNA for the CDR3 is TGTGCCAGCAGCCAAGGTTTGGGGGCGGGGGCCAACGTCCTGACTTTC.

The chain uses TRBV5-1 and TRBJ2-3, with TRBD1 as a possible D gene (6 bases). This CDR3 spans 14 amino acids. Germline CDR1 reads SGHRS; CDR2 reads YFSETQ. Trimming pared 0 bases from V and 5 bases from J, leaving 10 bases between. CDR3 loop: CASSLVGGKDTQYF. CDR3 nucleotide sequence: TGCGCCAGCAGCTTGGTAGGGGGAAAAGATACGCAGTATTTT.

This chain uses TRBV7-9 with TRBJ2-5; D possibly corresponds to TRBD1 (6 bases). V lost 5 bases and J lost 2, with 21 bases in between. Germline assignment: CDR1 SEHNR and CDR2 FQNEAQ (reference sequence). This CDR3 region has 17 residues. The CDR3 DNA sequence: TGTGCCAGCAGCCTCCATGGGCGGACAGCCAAACAAGAGACCCAGTACTTC. This encodes CASSLHGRTAKQETQYF.

V and J are TRBV7-9 and TRBJ2-5; 10 bases line up with TRBD2. With 3 bases clipped from V and 5 bases from J, the junction kept 9 bases outside the gene matches. Germline lookup yields CDR1 SEHNR and CDR2 FQNEAQ (reference sequence). This CDR3 has 16 residues. The CDR3 DNA reads as TGTGCCAGCAGCTTTAGCGGGAGGATCGTTGGGGAGACCCAGTACTTC. Translated, it gives CASSFSGRIVGETQYF.

The chain links TRBV10-2 to TRBJ1-1, with TRBD1 identical over 8 bases. This CDR3 contains 14 residues. V was clipped by 5 bases and J by 6 bases; unmatched bases: 8. Germline CDR1 and CDR2: WSHSY and SAAADI. CDR3 sequence reads: CASSFDRGGPEAFF. In nucleotides, the CDR3 is TGCGCCAGCAGTTTCGACAGGGGAGGCCCTGAAGCTTTCTTT.

About this clone itself: One junction end does not reproduce the germline sequence, and a read error may be involved. Other DNA variants within this sample encode the same CDR3. The V call is TRBV27, the J call TRBJ2-2; TRBD2 might be the D (5 bases). The germline V gene has CDR1 MNHEY and CDR2 SMNVEV (reference sequence). CDR3 length: 14 amino acids. CDR3 bases: TGTGCCAGCAGTATATCGGCGGCGGGCGGGGAGCTGTTTTTT. Translation: CASSISAAGGELFF.

The chain employs TRBV6-5 and TRBJ2-1, with D maybe TRBD1 (7 bases). The CDR3 covers 16 residues. V lost 0 bases and J lost 7, with 16 bases in between. Per germline, CDR1 MNHEY and CDR2 SVGAGI. This CDR3 reads CASSYSSRGAGNEQFF. CDR3 DNA sequence: TGTGCCAGCAGTTACTCGTCCAGGGGGGCAGGGAATGAGCAGTTCTTC.

Only one count was recorded for this clone. This sequence joins TRBV15 and TRBJ2-5; D ambiguous. Trimming pared 0 bases from V and 1 base from J, leaving 9 bases between. This CDR3 is built from 15 residues. CDR1 is LNHNV and CDR2 is YYDKDF in the germline V gene (reference sequence). CDR3 sequence (DNA): TGTGCCACCAGCAGAGATAATTCGGTCCAAGAGACCCAGTACTTC. As protein: CATSRDNSVQETQYF.

The rearrangement links TRBV30 to TRBJ1-3, with 8 bases fitting TRBD1. The CDR3 is made up of 15 amino acids. V was clipped by 5 bases and J by 0 bases; unmatched bases: 6. Germline CDR1 GTSNPN, CDR2 SVGIG (reference sequence). The CDR3 DNA follows: TGTGCCTGGGGAAGGACAGGGTTCTCTGGAAACACCATATATTTT. Encoded protein: CAWGRTGFSGNTIYF.

This clone was seen a few times. The rearrangement links TRBV2 to TRBJ2-7; TRBD2 matches 8 bases. This CDR3 is built from 12 residues. Germline-derived CDR1 and CDR2 are SNHLY and FYNNEI. V was pared by 11 bases and J by 2 bases, with 5 bases of the junction left unmatched. The CDR3 coding sequence is TGTGCCGGGAGGACTAGCCCCTACGAGCAGTACTTC. This translates into CAGRTSPYEQYF.

V and J are TRBV7-3 and TRBJ2-1; 7 bases are a match to TRBD2. J gave up 1 base and V 5 bases, and 5 bases lay outside the gene matches. CDR1 and CDR2 (germline): SGHTA, FQGTGA. The length of the CDR3 is 15 residues. The CDR3 reads CASSPGRSSYNEQFF. In DNA, the CDR3 is TGTGCCAGCAGCCCCGGGAGGAGTTCCTACAATGAGCAGTTCTTC.

This clone was counted a single time. The chain is built from TRBV4-1 and TRBJ2-1; D possibly uses TRBD1 or TRBD2 (6 bases each). Germline V lookup: CDR1 MGHRA, CDR2 YSYEKL. The CDR3 extends over 19 amino acids. V dropped 4 bases and J dropped 4 bases, with 26 bases sitting between them. CDR3 bases: TGCGCCAGCAGCCGAGGGGGGCAGCGGGTGGCCGGTACGTACAATGAGCAGTTCTTC. Its protein is CASSRGGQRVAGTYNEQFF.

This clone turned up a few times. The chain links TRBV30 to TRBJ1-5, with D uncertain. Between the trimmed V and J ends, which lost 1 base and 3 bases, there was a span of 7 bases. The CDR3 length is 13 residues. Germline lookup yields CDR1 GTSNPN and CDR2 SVGIG (reference sequence). In DNA form, the CDR3 reads TGTGCCTGGAGTGGAAAGGCCAATCAGCCCCAGCATTTT. It encodes CAWSGKANQPQHF.

The V call is TRBV5-6, the J call TRBJ2-7; D is unclear. Trimming removed 4 bases at V and 2 bases at J, with 13 bases between. Germline-derived CDR1 and CDR2 are SGHDT and YYEEEE. This CDR3 contains 14 residues. CDR3 in DNA: TGTGCCAGCAGCCCTCGACCCGATACCTACGAGCAGTACTTC. Translated, it gives CASSPRPDTYEQYF.

The J gene is TRBJ1-1, the V gene TRBV7-2; D not certain. The CDR3 contains 11 residues. V was trimmed by 2 bases and J by 11 bases, leaving 9 bases between them. Germline assignment: CDR1 SGHTA and CDR2 FQGNSA. The CDR3 bases are TGTGCCAGCAGCTTAATCGCCGAGGCTTTCTTT. Its protein is CASSLIAEAFF.

The chain has TRBV6-6 and TRBJ2-5, with D possibly matching TRBD2 (5 bases). V was cut by 5 bases and J by 5 bases, with 6 bases left in between. The CDR3 runs to 11 residues. Germline V gene sequence: CDR1 MNHNY, CDR2 SVGAGI (reference sequence). CDR3: CASSRGETQYF. The CDR3, as DNA: TGTGCCAGCAGTCGCGGGGAGACCCAGTACTTC.

The CDR3 region is CASSLPGGTGELFF. The CDR3 nucleotides read TGTGCCAGCAGCTTACCAGGGGGCACCGGGGAGCTGTTTTTT. The chain recombines TRBV5-6 with TRBJ2-2; 7 bases map to TRBD1. Germline CDR1 and CDR2: SGHDT and YYEEEE. V shed 2 bases and J 4 bases; nucleotides not matched to a gene: 2. CDR3 length: 14 amino acids.

The chain uses TRBV6-5 and TRBJ1-2, with a tentative D call TRBD1 (5 bases). Trimming left V 10 bases short and J 5 bases short, with 23 bases between. The CDR3 covers 15 residues. In germline, CDR1 is MNHEY, CDR2 SVGAGI. CDR3 sequence reads: CATTGGRRLSYGYTF. The CDR3 region has the DNA TGTGCCACAACCGGGGGGAGACGACTATCTTATGGCTACACCTTC.

The chain uses TRBV19 and TRBJ2-7; 9 nucleotides align to TRBD1. Germline V gene lookup returns CDR1 LNHDA and CDR2 SQIVND (reference sequence). Trimming removed 9 bases from V and 4 bases from J; junction bases left unmatched: 7. CDR3 size: 13 residues. The CDR3 here is CASRTGEGYEQYF. The CDR3 DNA follows: TGTGCCAGCAGGACAGGGGAGGGGTACGAGCAGTACTTC.

This clone has more than one count but fewer than ten. The J gene is TRBJ1-1, the V gene TRBV14; 7 bases map to TRBD1. This CDR3 is built from 15 residues. Germline V gene data show CDR1 as SGHDN and CDR2 as FVKESK. J gave up 3 bases and V 3 bases, and 7 bases lay outside the gene matches. The CDR3 DNA is TGTGCCAGCAGCCACACGATAACAGGGGACACTGAAGCTTTCTTT. It is translated as CASSHTITGDTEAFF.